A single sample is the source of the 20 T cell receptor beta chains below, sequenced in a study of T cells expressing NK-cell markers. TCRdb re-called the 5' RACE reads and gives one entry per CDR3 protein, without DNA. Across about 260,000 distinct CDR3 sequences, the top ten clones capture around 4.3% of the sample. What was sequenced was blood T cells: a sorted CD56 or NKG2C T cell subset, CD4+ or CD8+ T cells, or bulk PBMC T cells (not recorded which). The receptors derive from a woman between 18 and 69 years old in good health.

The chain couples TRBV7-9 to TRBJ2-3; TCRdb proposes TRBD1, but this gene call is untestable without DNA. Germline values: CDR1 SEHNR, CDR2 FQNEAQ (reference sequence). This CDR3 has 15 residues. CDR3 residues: CASSLSGQSTDTQYF.

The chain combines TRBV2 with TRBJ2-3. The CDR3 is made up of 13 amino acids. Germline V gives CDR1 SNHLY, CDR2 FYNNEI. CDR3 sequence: CASRGYSTDTQYF.

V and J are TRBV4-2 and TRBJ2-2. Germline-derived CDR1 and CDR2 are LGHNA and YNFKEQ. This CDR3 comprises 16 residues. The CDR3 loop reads CASRIISRTDTGELFF.

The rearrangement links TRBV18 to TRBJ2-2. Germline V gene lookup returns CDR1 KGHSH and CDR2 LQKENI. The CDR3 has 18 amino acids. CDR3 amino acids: CASSPRAGTAPNTGELFF.

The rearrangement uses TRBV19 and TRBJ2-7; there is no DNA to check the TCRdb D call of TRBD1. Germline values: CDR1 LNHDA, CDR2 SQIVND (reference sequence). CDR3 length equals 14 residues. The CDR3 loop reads CATAAGTGSYEQYF.

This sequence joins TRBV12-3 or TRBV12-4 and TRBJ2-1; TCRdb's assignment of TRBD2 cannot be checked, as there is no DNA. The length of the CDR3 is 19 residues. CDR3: CASSLTGTSGESSYNEQFF.

The CDR3 is CASSSGTASMGSPLHF. The chain combines TRBV12-3 or TRBV12-4 with TRBJ1-6; lacking DNA, the TRBD1 call made by TCRdb goes unchecked. This CDR3 is 16 amino acids long.

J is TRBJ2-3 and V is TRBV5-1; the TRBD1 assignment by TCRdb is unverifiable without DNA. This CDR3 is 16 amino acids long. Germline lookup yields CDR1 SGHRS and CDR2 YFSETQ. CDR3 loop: CASSLGVNRLTDTQYF.

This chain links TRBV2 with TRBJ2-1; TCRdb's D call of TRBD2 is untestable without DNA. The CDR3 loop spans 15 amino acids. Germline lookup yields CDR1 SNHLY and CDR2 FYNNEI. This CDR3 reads CASSEKRGAVNEQFF.

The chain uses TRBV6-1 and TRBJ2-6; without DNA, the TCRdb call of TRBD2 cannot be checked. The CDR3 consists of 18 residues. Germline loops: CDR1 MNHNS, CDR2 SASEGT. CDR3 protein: CASRRLAGASSGANVLTF.

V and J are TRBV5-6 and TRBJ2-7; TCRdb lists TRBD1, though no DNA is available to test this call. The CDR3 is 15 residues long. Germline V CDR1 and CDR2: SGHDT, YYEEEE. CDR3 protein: CASSPLDRGLNEQYF.

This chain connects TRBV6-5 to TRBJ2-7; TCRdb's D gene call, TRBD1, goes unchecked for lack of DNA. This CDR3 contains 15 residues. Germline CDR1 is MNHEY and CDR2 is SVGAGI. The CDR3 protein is CASSHRTGLTYEQYF.

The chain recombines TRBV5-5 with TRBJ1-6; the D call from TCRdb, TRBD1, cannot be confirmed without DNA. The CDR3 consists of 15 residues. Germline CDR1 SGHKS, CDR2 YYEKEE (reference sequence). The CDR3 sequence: CASSLVTGVDSPLHF. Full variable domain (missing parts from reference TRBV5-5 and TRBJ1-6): DAGVTQSPTHLIKTRGQQVTLRCSPISGHKSVSWYQQVLGQGPQFIFQYYEKEERGRGNFPDRFSARQFPNYSSELNVNALLLGDSALYLCASSLVTGVDSPLHFGNGTRLTVT.

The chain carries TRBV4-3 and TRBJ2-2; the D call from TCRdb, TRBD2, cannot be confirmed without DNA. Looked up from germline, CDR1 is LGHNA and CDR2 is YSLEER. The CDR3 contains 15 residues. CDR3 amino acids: CASSQVLLAAGELFF.

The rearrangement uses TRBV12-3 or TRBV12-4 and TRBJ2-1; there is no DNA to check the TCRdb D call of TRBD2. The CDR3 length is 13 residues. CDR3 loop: CASSSGSYNEQFF.

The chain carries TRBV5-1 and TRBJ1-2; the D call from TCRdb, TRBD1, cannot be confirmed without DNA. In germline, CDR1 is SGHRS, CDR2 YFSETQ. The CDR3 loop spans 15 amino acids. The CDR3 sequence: CASARTGGVGYGYTF.

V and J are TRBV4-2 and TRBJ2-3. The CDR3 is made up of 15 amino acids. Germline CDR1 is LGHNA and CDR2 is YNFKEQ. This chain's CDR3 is CASSQERMSTDTQYF.

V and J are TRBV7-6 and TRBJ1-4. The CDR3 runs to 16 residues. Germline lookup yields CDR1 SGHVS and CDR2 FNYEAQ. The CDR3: CASSGQTVSGNEKLFF. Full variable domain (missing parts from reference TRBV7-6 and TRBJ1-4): GAGVSQSPRYKVTKRGQDVALRCDPISGHVSLYWYRQALGQGPEFLTYFNYEAQQDKSGLPNDRFSAERPEGSISTLTIQRTEQRDSAMYRCASSGQTVSGNEKLFFGSGTQLSVL.

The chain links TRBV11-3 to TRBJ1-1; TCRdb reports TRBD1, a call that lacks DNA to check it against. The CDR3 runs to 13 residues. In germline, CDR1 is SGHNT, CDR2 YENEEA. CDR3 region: CASSRIRAKEAFF.

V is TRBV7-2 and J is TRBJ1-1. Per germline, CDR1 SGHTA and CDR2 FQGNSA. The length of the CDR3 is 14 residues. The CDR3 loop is CASSLMGMNTEAFF.